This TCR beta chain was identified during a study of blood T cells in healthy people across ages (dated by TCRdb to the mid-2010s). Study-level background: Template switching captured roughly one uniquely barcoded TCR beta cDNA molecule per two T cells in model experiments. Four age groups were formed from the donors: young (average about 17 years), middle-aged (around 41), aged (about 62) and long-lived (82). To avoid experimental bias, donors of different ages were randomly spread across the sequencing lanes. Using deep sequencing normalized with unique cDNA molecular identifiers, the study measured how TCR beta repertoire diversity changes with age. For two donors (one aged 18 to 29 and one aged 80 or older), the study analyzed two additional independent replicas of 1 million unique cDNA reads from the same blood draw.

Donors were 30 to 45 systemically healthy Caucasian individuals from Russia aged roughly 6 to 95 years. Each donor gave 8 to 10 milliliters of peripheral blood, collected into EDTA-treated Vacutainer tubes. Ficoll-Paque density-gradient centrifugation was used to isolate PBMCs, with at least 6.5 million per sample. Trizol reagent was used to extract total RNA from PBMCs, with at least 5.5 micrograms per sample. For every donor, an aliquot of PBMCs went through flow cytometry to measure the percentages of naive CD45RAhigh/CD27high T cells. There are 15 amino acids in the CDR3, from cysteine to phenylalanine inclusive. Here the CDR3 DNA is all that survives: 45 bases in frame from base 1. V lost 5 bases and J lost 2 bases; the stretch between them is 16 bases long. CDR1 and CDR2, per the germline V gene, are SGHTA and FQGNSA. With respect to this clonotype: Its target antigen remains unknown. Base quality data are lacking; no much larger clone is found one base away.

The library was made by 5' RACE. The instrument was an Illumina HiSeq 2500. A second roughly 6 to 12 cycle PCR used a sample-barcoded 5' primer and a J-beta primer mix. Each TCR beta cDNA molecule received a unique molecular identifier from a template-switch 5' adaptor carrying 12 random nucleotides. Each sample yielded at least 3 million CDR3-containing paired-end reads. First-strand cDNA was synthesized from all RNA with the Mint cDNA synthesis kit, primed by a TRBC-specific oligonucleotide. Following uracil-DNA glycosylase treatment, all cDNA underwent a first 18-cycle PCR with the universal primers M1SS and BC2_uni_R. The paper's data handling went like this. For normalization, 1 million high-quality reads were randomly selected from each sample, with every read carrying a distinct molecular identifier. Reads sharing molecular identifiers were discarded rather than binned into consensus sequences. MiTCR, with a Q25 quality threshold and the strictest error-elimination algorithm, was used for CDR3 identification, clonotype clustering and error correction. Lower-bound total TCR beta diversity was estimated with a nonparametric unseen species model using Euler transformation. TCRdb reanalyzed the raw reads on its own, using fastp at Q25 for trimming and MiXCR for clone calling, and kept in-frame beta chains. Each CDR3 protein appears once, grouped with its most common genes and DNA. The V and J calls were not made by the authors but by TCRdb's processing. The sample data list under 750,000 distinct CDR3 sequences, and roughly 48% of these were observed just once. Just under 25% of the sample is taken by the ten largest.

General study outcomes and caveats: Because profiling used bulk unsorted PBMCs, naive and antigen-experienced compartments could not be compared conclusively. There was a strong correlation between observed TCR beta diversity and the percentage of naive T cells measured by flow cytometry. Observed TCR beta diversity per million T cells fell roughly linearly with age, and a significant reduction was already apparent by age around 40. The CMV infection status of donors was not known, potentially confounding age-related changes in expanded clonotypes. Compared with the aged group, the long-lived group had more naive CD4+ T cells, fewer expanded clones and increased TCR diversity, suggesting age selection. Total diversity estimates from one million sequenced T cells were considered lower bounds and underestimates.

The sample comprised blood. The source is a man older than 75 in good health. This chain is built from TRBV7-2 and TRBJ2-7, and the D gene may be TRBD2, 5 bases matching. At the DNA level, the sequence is TGTGCCAGCAGCCAAGGGCCGAGGGTAACCTACGAGCAGTACTTC. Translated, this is CASSQGPRVTYEQYF.